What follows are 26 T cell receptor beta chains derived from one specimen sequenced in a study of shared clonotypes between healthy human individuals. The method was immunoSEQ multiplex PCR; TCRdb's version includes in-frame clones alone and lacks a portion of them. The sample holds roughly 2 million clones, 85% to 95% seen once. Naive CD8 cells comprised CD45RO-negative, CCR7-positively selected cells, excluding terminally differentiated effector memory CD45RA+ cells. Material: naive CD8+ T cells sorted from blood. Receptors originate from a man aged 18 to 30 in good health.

CDR3 protein: CASSPWDGAVGNEQFF. DNA for the CDR3: TGCGCCAGCAGCCCGTGGGATGGGGCCGTGGGGAATGAGCAGTTCTTC. The chain couples TRBV4-1 to TRBJ2-1; perhaps TRBD1 as D (5 bases). CDR1 and CDR2 (germline): MGHRA, YSYEKL. The CDR3 has 16 amino acids. V gave up 4 bases and J gave up 7 bases, with 20 bases separating them.

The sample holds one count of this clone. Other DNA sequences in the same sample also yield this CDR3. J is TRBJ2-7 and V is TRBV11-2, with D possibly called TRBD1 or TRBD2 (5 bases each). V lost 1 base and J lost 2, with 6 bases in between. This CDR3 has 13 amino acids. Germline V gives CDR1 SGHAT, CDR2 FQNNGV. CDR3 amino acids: CASSLGGTYEQYF. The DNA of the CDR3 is TGTGCCAGCAGCTTAGGGGGGACCTACGAGCAGTACTTC.

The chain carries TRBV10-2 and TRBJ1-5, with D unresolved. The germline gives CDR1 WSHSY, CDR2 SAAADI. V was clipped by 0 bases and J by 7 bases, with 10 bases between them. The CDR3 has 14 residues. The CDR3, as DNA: TGCGCCAGCAGTGAGTCTGAAGGGCTACAGCCCCAGCATTTT. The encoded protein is CASSESEGLQPQHF.

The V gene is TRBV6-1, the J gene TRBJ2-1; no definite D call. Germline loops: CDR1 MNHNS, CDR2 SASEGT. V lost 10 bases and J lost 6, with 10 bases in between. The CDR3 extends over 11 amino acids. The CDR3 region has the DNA TGTGCCACCGATAGACGCAATGAGCAGTTCTTC. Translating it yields CATDRRNEQFF.

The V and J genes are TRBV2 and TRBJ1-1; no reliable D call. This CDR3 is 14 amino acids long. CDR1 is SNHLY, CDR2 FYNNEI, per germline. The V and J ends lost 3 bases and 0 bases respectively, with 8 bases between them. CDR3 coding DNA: TGTGCCAGCAGTGATGAACCGCTGAACACTGAAGCTTTCTTT. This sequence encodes CASSDEPLNTEAFF.

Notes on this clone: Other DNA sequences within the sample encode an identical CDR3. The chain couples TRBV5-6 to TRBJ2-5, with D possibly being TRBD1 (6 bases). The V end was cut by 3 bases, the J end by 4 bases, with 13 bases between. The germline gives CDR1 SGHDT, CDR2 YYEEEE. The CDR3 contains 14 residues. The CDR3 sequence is CASSSDREGETQYF. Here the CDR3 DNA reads TGTGCCAGCAGCTCGGACAGAGAAGGAGAGACCCAGTACTTC.

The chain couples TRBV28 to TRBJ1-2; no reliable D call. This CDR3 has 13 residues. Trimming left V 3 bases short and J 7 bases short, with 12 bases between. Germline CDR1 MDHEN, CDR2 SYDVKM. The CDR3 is CASSLSPSFGYTF. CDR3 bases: TGTGCCAGCAGTTTGAGCCCTAGCTTTGGCTACACCTTC.

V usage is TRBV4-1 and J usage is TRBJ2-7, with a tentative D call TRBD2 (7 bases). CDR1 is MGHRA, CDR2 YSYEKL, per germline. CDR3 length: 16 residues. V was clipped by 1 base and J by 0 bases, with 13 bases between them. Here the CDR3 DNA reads TGCGCCAGCAGCCAAGCGGGGGGCACCCCCTCCTACGAGCAGTACTTC. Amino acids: CASSQAGGTPSYEQYF.

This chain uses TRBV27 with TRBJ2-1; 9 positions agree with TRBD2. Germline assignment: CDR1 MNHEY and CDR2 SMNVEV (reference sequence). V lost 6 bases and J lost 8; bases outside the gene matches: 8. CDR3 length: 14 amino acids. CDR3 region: CASRPGTSWYEQFF. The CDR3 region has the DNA TGTGCCAGCAGGCCAGGGACTAGCTGGTATGAGCAGTTCTTC.

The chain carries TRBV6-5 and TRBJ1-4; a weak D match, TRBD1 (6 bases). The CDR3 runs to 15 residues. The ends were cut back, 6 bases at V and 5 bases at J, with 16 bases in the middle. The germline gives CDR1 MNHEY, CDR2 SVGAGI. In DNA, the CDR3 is TGTGCCAGCAGCCCCGGGGGGGGCGCGAATGAAAAACTGTTTTTT. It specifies CASSPGGGANEKLFF.

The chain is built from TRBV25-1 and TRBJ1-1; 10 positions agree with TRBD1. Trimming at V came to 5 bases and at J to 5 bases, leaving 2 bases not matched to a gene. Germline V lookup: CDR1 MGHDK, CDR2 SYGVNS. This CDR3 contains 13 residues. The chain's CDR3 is CASSLGQGTEAFF. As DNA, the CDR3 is TGTGCCAGCAGTTTGGGACAGGGGACTGAAGCTTTCTTT.

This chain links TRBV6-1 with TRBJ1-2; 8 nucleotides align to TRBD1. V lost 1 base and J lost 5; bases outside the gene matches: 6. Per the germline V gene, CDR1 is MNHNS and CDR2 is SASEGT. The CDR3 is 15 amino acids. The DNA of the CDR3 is TGTGCCAGCAGTGAAGACTGGACAGGGCGGTATGGCTACACCTTC. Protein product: CASSEDWTGRYGYTF.

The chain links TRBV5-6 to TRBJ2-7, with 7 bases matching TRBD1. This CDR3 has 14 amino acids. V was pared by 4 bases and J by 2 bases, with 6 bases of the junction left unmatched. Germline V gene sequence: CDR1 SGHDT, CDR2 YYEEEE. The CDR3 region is CASSVGTATYEQYF. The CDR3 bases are TGTGCCAGCAGCGTGGGGACAGCCACCTACGAGCAGTACTTC.

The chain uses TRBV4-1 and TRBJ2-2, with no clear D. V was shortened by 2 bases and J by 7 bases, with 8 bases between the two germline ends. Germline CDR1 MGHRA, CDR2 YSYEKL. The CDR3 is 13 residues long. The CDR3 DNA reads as TGCGCCAGCAGCCAAAGTCGACGCGGGGAGCTGTTTTTT. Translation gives CASSQSRRGELFF.

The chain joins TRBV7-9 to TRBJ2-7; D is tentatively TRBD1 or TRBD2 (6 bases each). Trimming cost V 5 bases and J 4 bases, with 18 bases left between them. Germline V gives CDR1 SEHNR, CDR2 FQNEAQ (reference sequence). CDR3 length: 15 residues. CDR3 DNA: TGTGCCAGCAGCCCGAGAGAGGGGGGTCCTTACGAGCAGTACTTC. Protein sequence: CASSPREGGPYEQYF.

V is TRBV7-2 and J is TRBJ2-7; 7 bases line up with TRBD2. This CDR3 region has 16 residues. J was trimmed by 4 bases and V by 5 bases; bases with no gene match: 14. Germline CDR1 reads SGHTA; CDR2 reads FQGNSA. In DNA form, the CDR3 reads TGTGCCAGCAGCCGTGGGGGAGGGCGCTTAGGATACGAGCAGTACTTC. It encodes CASSRGGGRLGYEQYF.

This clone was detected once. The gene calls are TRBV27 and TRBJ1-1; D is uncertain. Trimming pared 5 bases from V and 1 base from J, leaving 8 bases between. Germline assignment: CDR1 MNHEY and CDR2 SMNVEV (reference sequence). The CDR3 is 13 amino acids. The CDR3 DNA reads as TGTGCCAGCAGTCCGATACGGAACACTGAAGCTTTCTTT. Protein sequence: CASSPIRNTEAFF.

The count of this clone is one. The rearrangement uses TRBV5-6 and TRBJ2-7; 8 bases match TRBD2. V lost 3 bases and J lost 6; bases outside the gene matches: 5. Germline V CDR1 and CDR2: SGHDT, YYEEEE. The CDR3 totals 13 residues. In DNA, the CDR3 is TGTGCCAGCAGCTCGACTAGCGCTTCCGAGCAGTACTTC. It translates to CASSSTSASEQYF.

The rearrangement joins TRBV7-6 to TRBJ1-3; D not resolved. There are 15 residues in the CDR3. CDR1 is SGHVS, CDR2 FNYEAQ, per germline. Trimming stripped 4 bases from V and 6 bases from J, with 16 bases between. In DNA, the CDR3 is TGTGCCAGCAGCTCAGACCCCAGTCTTGAAAACACCATATATTTT. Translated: CASSSDPSLENTIYF.

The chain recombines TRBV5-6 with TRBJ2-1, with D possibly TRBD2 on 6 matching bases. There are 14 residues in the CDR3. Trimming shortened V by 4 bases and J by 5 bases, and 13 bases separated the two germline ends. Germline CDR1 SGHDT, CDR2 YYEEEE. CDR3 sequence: CASSVLSGDNEQFF. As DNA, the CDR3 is TGTGCCAGCAGCGTCCTTAGCGGAGACAATGAGCAGTTCTTC.

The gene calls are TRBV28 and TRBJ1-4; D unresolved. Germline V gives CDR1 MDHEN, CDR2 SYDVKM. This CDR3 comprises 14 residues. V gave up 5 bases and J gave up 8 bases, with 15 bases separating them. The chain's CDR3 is CASSLDGVSEKLFF. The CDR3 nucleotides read TGTGCCAGCAGTCTCGACGGGGTTTCAGAAAAACTGTTTTTT.

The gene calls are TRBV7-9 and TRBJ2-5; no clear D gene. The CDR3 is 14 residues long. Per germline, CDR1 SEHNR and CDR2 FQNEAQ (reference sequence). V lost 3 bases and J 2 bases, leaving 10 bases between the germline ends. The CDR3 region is CASSLSQSQETQYF. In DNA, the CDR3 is TGTGCCAGCAGCTTGTCACAGTCTCAAGAGACCCAGTACTTC.

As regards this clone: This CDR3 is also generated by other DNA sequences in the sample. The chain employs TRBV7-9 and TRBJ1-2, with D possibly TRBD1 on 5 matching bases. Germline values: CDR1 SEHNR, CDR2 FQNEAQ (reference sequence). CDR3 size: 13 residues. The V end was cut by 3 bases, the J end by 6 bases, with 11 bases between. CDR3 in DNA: TGTGCCAGCAGCTTCGGGACTTTAGATGGCTACACCTTC. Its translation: CASSFGTLDGYTF. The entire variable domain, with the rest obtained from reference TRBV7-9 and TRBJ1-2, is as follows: DTGVSQNPRHKITKRGQNVTFRCDPISEHNRLYWYRQTLGQGPEFLTYFQNEAQLEKSRLLSDRFSAERPKGSFSTLEIQRTEQGDSAMYLCASSFGTLDGYTFGSGTRLTVV.

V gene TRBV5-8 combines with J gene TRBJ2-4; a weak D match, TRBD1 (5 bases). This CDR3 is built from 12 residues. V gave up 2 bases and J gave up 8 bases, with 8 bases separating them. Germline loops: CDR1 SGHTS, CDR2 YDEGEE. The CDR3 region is CASSFSRDIQYF. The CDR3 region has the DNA TGTGCCAGCAGCTTCTCCAGGGACATTCAGTACTTC.

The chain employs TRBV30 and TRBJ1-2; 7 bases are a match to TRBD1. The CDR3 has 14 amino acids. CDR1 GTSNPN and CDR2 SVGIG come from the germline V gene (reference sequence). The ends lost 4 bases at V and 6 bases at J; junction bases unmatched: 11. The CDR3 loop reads CAWTPIGGADGYTF. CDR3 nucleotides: TGTGCCTGGACTCCCATAGGGGGCGCCGATGGCTACACCTTC.

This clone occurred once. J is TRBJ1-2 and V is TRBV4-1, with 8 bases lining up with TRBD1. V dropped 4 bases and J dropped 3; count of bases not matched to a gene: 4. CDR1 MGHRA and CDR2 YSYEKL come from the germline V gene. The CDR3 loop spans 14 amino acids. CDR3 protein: CASSRIQGDYGYTF. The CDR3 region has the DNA TGCGCCAGCAGCCGGATACAGGGGGACTATGGCTACACCTTC.